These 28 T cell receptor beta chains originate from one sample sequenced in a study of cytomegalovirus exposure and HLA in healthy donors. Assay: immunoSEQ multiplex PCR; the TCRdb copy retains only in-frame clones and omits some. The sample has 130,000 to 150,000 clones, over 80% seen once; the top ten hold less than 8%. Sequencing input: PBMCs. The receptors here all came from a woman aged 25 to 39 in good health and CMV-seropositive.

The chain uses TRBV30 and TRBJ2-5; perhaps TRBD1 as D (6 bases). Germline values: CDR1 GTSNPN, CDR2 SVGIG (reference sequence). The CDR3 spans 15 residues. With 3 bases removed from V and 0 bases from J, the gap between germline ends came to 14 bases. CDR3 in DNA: TGTGCCTGGAGGCCTCCCACAGGGAACCAAGAGACCCAGTACTTC. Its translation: CAWRPPTGNQETQYF.

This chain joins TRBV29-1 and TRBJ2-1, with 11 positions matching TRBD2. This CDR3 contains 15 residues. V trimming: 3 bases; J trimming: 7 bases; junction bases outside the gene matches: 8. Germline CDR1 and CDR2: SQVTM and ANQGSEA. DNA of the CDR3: TGCAGCGTTGACTGGCGTAGCGGGAGGGGGAATGAGCAGTTCTTC. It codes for CSVDWRSGRGNEQFF.

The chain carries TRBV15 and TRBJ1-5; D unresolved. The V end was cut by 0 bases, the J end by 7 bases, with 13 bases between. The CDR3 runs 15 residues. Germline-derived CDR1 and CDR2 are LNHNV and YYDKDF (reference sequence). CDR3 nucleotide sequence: TGTGCCACCAGCAGAGAGGCCAGGCGAGTACAGCCCCAGCATTTT. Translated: CATSREARRVQPQHF.

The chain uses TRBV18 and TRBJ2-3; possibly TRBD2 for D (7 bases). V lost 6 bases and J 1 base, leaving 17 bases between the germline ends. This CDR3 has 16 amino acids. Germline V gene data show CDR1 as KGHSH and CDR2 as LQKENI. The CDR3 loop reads CASSALGGGRTDTQYF. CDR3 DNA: TGTGCCAGCTCGGCCCTGGGGGGGGGCCGCACAGATACGCAGTATTTT.

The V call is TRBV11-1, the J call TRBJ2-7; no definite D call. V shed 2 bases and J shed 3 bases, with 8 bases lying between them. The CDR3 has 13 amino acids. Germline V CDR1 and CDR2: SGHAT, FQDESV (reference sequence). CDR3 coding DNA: TGTGCCAGCAGCTTATTACCGGGCTACGAGCAGTACTTC. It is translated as CASSLLPGYEQYF.

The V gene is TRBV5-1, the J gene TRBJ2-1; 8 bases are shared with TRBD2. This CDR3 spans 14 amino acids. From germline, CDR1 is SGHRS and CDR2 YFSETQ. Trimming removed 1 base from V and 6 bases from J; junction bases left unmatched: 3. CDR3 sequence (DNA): TGCGCCAGCAGCTTGCTAGCGGGCGCCAATGAGCAGTTCTTC. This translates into CASSLLAGANEQFF. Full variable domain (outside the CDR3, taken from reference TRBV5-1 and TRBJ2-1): KAGVTQTPRYLIKTRGQQVTLSCSPISGHRSVSWYQQTPGQGLQFLFEYFSETQRNKGNFPGRFSGRQFSNSRSEMNVSTLELGDSALYLCASSLLAGANEQFFGPGTRLTVL.

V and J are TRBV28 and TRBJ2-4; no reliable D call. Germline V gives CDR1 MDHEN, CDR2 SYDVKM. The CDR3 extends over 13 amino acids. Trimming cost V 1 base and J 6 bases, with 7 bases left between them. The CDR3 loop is CASSLSPRNIQYF. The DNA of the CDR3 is TGTGCCAGCAGTTTATCCCCCAGAAACATTCAGTACTTC.

Here the CDR3 DNA reads TGTGCCAGCAGCCCTAGCGGGGCCTCCTACGAGCAGTACTTC. This encodes CASSPSGASYEQYF. The V gene is TRBV4-2, the J gene TRBJ2-7; 9 bases are a match to TRBD2. Germline assignment: CDR1 LGHNA and CDR2 YNFKEQ. The CDR3 is 14 residues long. V lost 4 bases to trimming and J lost 0 bases; unmatched junction nucleotides: 1.

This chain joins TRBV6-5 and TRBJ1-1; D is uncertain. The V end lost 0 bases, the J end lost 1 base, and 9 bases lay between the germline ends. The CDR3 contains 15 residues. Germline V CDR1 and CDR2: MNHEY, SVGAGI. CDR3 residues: CASSYSGWKNTEAFF. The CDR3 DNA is TGTGCCAGCAGTTACTCGGGCTGGAAGAACACTGAAGCTTTCTTT.

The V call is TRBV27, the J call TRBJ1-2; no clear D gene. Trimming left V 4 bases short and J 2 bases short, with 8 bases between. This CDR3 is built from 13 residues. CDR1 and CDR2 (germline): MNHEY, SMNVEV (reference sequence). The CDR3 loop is CASSSTENYGYTF. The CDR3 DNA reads TGTGCCAGCAGTTCCACAGAGAACTATGGCTACACCTTC.

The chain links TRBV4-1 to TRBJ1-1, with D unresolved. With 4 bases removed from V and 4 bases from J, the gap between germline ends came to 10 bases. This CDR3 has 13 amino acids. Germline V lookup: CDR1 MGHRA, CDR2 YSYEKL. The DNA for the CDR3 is TGCGCCAGCAGCCGGGCCTTAGGCACTGAAGCTTTCTTT. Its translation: CASSRALGTEAFF.

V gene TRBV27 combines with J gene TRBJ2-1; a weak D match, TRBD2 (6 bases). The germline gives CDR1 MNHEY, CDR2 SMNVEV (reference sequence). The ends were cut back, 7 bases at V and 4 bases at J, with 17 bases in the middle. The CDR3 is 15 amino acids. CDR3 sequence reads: CASTTRAGYYNEQFF. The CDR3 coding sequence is TGTGCCAGCACCACTAGAGCGGGCTATTACAATGAGCAGTTCTTC.

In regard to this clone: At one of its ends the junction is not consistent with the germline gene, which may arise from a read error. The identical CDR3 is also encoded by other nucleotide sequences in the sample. This CDR3 reads CASSVAGGPYEQYF. The CDR3 DNA reads TGTGCCAGCAGTGTAGCGGGAGGGCCCTACGAGCAGTACTTC. The chain couples TRBV9 to TRBJ2-7; 11 nucleotides align to TRBD2. This CDR3 has 14 residues. The germline V gene encodes CDR1 SGDLS and CDR2 YYNGEE. The full variable domain, rest sourced from reference TRBV9 and TRBJ2-7, is DSGVTQTPKHLITATGQRVTLRCSPRSGDLSVYWYQQSLDQGLQFLIQYYNGEERAKGNILERFSAQQFPDLHSELNLSSLELGDSALYFCASSVAGGPYEQYFGPGTRLTVT.

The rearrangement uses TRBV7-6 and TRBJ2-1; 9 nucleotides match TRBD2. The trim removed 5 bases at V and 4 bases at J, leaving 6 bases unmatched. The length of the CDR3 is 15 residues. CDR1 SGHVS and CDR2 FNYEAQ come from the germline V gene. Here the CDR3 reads CASSPGLALYNEQFF. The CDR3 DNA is TGTGCCAGCAGCCCTGGACTAGCGCTGTACAATGAGCAGTTCTTC. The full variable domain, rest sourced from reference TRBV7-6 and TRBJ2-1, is GAGVSQSPRYKVTKRGQDVALRCDPISGHVSLYWYRQALGQGPEFLTYFNYEAQQDKSGLPNDRFSAERPEGSISTLTIQRTEQRDSAMYRCASSPGLALYNEQFFGPGTRLTVL.

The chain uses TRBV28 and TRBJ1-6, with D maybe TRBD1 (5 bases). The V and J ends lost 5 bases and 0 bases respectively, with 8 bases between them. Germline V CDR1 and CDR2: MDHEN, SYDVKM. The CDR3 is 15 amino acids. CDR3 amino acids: CASSIGASYNSPLHF. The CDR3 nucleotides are TGTGCCAGCAGTATTGGGGCCTCCTATAATTCACCCCTCCACTTT.

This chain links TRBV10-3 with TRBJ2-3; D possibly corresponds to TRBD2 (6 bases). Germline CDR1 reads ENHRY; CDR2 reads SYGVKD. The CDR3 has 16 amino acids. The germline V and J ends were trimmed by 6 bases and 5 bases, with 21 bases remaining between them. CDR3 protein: CAISFKEGKTGDTQYF. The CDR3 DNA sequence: TGTGCCATCAGCTTCAAGGAGGGCAAGACCGGAGATACGCAGTATTTT.

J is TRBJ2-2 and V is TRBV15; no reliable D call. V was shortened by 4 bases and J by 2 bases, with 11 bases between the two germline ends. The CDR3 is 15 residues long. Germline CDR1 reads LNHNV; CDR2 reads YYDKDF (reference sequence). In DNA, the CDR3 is TGTGCCACCAGCACTAGACGGATAAACACCGGGGAGCTGTTTTTT. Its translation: CATSTRRINTGELFF.

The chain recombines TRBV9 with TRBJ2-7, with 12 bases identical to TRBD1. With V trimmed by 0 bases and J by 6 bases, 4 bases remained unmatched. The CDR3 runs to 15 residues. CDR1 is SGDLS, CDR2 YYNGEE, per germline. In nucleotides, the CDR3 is TGTGCCAGCAGCGTAGAGGGGACAGGGGGCGGCGAGCAGTACTTC. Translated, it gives CASSVEGTGGGEQYF.

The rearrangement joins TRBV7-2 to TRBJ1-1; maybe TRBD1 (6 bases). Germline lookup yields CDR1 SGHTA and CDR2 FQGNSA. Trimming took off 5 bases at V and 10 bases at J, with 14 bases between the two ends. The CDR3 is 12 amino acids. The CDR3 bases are TGTGCCAGCAGCCCCAGGGACAAAGGAGCTTTCTTT. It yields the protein CASSPRDKGAFF.

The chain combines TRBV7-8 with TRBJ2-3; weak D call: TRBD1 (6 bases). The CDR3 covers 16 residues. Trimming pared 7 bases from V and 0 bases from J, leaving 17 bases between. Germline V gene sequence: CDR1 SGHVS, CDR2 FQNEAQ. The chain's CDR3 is CASNLYVGASTDTQYF. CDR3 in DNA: TGTGCCAGCAACCTTTATGTGGGGGCTAGCACAGATACGCAGTATTTT.

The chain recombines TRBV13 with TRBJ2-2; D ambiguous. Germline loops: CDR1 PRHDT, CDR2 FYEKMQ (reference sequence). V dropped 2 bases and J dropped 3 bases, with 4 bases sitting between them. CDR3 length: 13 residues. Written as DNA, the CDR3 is TGTGCCAGCAGCTTAAGAGACACCGGGGAGCTGTTTTTT. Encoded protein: CASSLRDTGELFF. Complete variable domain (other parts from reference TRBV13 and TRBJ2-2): AAGVIQSPRHLIKEKRETATLKCYPIPRHDTVYWYQQGPGQDPQFLISFYEKMQSDKGSIPDRFSAQQFSDYHSELNMSSLELGDSALYFCASSLRDTGELFFGEGSRLTVL.

Here the CDR3 DNA reads TGTGCCAGCAGTTCTACAGGGGAGGAGCAGTACTTC. This gives the protein CASSSTGEEQYF. The chain uses TRBV6-6 and TRBJ2-7; the match to TRBD1 covers 7 bases. The germline V gene has CDR1 MNHNY and CDR2 SVGAGI (reference sequence). After removal of 4 bases from V and 7 bases from J, the junction contained 4 bases not matched to a gene. The CDR3 contains 12 residues.

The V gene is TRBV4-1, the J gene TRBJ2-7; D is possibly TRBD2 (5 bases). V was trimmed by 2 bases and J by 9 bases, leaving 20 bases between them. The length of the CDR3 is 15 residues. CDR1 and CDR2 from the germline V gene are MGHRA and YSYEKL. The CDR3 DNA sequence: TGCGCCAGCAGCCAAATATATCGGGCAGACTATAGGCAGTACTTC. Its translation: CASSQIYRADYRQYF.

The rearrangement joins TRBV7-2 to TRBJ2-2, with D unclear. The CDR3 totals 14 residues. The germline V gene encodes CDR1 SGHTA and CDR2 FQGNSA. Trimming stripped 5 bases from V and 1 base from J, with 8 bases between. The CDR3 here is CASSVTGNTGELFF. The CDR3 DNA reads TGTGCCAGCAGCGTAACCGGGAACACCGGGGAGCTGTTTTTT.

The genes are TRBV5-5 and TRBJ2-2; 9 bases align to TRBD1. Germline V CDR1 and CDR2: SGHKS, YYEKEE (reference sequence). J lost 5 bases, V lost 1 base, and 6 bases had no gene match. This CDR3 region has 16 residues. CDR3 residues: CASSLLSGTGTGELFF. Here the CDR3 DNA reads TGTGCCAGCAGCTTGCTTTCCGGGACAGGGACCGGGGAGCTGTTTTTT.

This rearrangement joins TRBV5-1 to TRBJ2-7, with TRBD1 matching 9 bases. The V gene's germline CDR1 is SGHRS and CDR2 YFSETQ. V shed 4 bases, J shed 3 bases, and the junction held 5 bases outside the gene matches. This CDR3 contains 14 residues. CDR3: CASSPGQGHYEQYF. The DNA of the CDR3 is TGCGCCAGCAGCCCGGGACAGGGTCACTACGAGCAGTACTTC.

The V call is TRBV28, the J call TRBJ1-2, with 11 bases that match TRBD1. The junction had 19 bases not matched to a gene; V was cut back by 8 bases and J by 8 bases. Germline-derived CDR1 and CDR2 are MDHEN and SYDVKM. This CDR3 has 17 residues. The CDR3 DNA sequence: TGTGCCAGCCGACAGCACGGGACAGGGGGTCTTGGGAGAGGCTACACCTTC. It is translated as CASRQHGTGGLGRGYTF.

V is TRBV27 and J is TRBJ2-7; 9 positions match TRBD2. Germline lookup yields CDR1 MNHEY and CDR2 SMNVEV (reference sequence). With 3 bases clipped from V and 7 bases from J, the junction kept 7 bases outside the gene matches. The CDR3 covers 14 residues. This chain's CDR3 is CASSFGGRAGEQYF. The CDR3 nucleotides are TGTGCCAGCAGTTTTGGCGGGAGGGCCGGGGAGCAGTACTTC.